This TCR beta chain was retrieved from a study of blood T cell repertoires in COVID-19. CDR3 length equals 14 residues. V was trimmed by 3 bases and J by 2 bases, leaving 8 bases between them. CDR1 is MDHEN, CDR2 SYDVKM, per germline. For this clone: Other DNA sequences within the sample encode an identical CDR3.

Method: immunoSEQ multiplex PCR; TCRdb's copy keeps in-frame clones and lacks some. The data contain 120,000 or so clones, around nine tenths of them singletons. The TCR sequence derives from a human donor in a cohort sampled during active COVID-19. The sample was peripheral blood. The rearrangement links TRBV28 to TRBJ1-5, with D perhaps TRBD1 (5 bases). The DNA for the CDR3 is TGTGCCAGCAGTTTGGGGGGAGGCAATCAGCCCCAGCATTTT. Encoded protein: CASSLGGGNQPQHF.